This TCR beta chain stems from a study of post-analysis software for immune sequencing data. CDR1 SQVTM and CDR2 ANQGSEA come from the germline V gene. CDR3 size: 13 residues. V lost 6 bases and J lost 4; bases outside the gene matches: 5. The study, taken as a whole, reports: Roughly 5 TRBV segments were significantly more frequent in patients than in controls. TRBV5-6, TRBV5-1 and TRBV20-1 were among these segments.

The sample holds a few counts of this clonotype. Its antigen is currently unknown. Presence of unique molecular identifiers characterized the TCR beta cDNA libraries. TCRdb redid the calling of the PCR reads with MiXCR, one entry per CDR3 protein. The sample has around 400,000 distinct CDR3 sequences, roughly 35% seen once; the top ten hold over 10%. This rearrangement joins TRBV29-1 to TRBJ1-5; 8 bases align to TRBD1. The sample comprised blood. This receptor was taken from a girl between 5 and 17 years old with multiple sclerosis. CDR3 DNA: TGCAGCGTCTCGGACAGGGTTAATCAGCCCCAGCATTTT. As protein: CSVSDRVNQPQHF.